This T cell receptor (beta chain) was profiled in a study of blood T cell repertoires in COVID-19. Germline CDR1 is SGHTA and CDR2 is FQGTGA. Between the trimmed V and J ends, which lost 3 bases and 7 bases, there was a span of 10 bases. This CDR3 has 13 residues. Some clones are missing from TCRdb's copy, which holds only in-frame ones; the method was immunoSEQ multiplex PCR. The sample has about 260,000 clones, more than 75% seen once. The sequencing sample was made of PBMCs or T cells enriched from blood (not recorded which). The chain carries TRBV7-3 and TRBJ2-1; TRBD2 is a possible D gene (5 bases). The clonotype originates from a woman aged 50 to 60 who had recovered from COVID-19. CDR3 in amino acids: CASSFWTWNEQFF. DNA for the CDR3: TGTGCCAGCAGCTTTTGGACTTGGAATGAGCAGTTCTTC.